The rows below give T cell receptor beta chains drawn from one sample of a study of cytomegalovirus exposure and HLA in healthy donors. Using immunoSEQ multiplex PCR, the repertoire was profiled, and TCRdb retains in-frame clones only, with some absent. Among 140,000 to 150,000 clones, about 81% were seen once, and the ten largest hold about 6.4%. Sequencing used PBMCs. The receptor set was obtained from a man aged 25-40 years in good health and CMV-seronegative. Each CDR3 is given with its conserved first and last residue. A D gene is named only where the DNA matches it firmly. Some rows have no size entry. The others give once, few or many, or a class for an expanded clone.

d_gene,j_gene,v_gene,abundance,CDR3nt,CDR3aa
NA,TRBJ1-2,TRBV2,once,TGTGCCAGCAGGGGGGGGGCCGGTGCGGTCTATGGCTACACCTTC,CASRGGAGAVYGYTF
TRBD1,TRBJ2-7,TRBV28,NA,TGTGCCAGCAGCTCGGGGACAGGGACCTACGAGCAGTACTTC,CASSSGTGTYEQYF
NA,TRBJ2-5,TRBV10-1,NA,TGCGCCAGCAGTGAGTCCGCGGAAGGAGGACAAGAGACCCAGTACTTC,CASSESAEGGQETQYF
TRBD1,TRBJ1-1,TRBV29-1,NA,TGCAGCGTTTTACCGGGACAGGCCTACGGCACTGAAGCTTTCTTT,CSVLPGQAYGTEAFF
NA,TRBJ1-1,TRBV7-8,NA,TGTGCCAGCACCCTAATAGGGGCGAACACTGAAGCTTTCTTT,CASTLIGANTEAFF
NA,TRBJ2-2,TRBV6-1,NA,TGTGCCAGCAAGGATCCGGGGATGACCGGGGAGCTGTTTTTT,CASKDPGMTGELFF
NA,TRBJ2-3,TRBV11-1,NA,TGTGCCAGCAGCTTAGACAGAGGCACAGATACGCAGTATTTT,CASSLDRGTDTQYF
NA,TRBJ1-6,TRBV6-5,few,TGTGCCAGCAACCCCAGGGCAGGTCAATCACCCCTCCACTTT,CASNPRAGQSPLHF
TRBD2,TRBJ2-7,TRBV7-6,NA,TGTGCCAGCAGCCCCGGCTCGACTAGCGCCGAGCAGTACTTC,CASSPGSTSAEQYF
NA,TRBJ2-3,TRBV4-1,NA,TGCGCCAGCAGCCAAGCCTCGGGTCGCTACACAGATACGCAGTATTTT,CASSQASGRYTDTQYF
TRBD1,TRBJ1-3,TRBV6-5,NA,TGTGCCAGCAGAATCCGGGACAGGGATGGAAACACCATATATTTT,CASRIRDRDGNTIYF
TRBD1,TRBJ1-1,TRBV18,once,TGTGCCAGCTCACGTATCCGGGACAGGGGAAACGCGGCGAGTGAAGCTTTCTTT,CASSRIRDRGNAASEAFF
NA,TRBJ1-1,TRBV7-9,NA,TGTGCCAGCAGCTTGGCGGACTCGAACACTGAAGCTTTCTTT,CASSLADSNTEAFF
TRBD1,TRBJ1-2,TRBV27,NA,TGTGCCAGCAGTTTGAGGGAAGGGGGCTGGGATGGCTACACCTTC,CASSLREGGWDGYTF
NA,TRBJ2-7,TRBV21-1,NA,TGTGCCAGCAGCAAGAAACTTAGACAGGTACCGCCCTACGAGCAGTACTTC,CASSKKLRQVPPYEQYF
TRBD2,TRBJ2-2,TRBV9,NA,TGTGCCAGCAGCCCGAGGACTAGCGGGAGCAACACCGGGGAGCTGTTTTTT,CASSPRTSGSNTGELFF
TRBD1,TRBJ2-4,TRBV6-5,NA,TGTGCCAGCAGTCGACAGGGAACAGCCAAAAACATTCAGTACTTC,CASSRQGTAKNIQYF
TRBD1,TRBJ1-2,TRBV11-2,NA,TGTGCCAGCAGCCCGACAGGGGAGGATGGCTACACCTTC,CASSPTGEDGYTF
TRBD2,TRBJ2-1,TRBV10-1,NA,TGCGCCAGCAGTGGAGCGGGAGCGGGGAATGAGCAGTTCTTC,CASSGAGAGNEQFF
NA,TRBJ1-5,TRBV7-2,NA,TGTGCCAGCAGCTTAAGGGGGAGTCCGGATAGCAATCAGCCCCAGCATTTT,CASSLRGSPDSNQPQHF
TRBD1,TRBJ1-2,TRBV28,few,TGTGCCAGCAGTTTGGGACAGAACTATGGCTACACCTTC,CASSLGQNYGYTF
NA,TRBJ1-1,TRBV9,NA,TGTGCCAGCAGCCTTGGCAGGGAACGGAGAAGGGCCACTGAAGCTTTCTTT,CASSLGRERRRATEAFF
NA,TRBJ2-2,TRBV21-1,NA,TGTGCCAGCAGCAAAGCGACAGGGGACACCGGGGAGCTGTTTTTT,CASSKATGDTGELFF
NA,TRBJ1-2,TRBV27,NA,TGTGCCAGCAGTTTCCCCGGGGAGGGTCATGTGAACCCTAACTATGGCTACACCTTC,CASSFPGEGHVNPNYGYTF
NA,TRBJ2-3,TRBV4-2,NA,TGTGCCAGCAGCCAGTCCGCTAACCTAGGGAGGATAGATACGCAGTATTTT,CASSQSANLGRIDTQYF
TRBD2,TRBJ2-3,TRBV2,NA,TGTGCCAGCAACAGCGGGGGGTTCACAGATACGCAGTATTTT,CASNSGGFTDTQYF
TRBD2,TRBJ2-7,TRBV11-2,NA,TGTGCCAGCAGCTCTCTCCGCGGGAGTTTGGGTGGCGAGCAGTACTTC,CASSSLRGSLGGEQYF
NA,TRBJ2-5,TRBV13,NA,TGTGCCAGCAGCTTATTGTCCAGGCTGGGAGAGCAGTACTTC,CASSLLSRLGEQYF
TRBD2,TRBJ2-6,TRBV7-7,NA,TGTGCCAGCAGCAACGGCGGGGGGGCCAACGGCCTGACTTTC,CASSNGGGANGLTF
NA,TRBJ1-2,TRBV5-1,NA,TGCGCCAGCAGCTTGCGAACTGTCGATGGCTACACCTTC,CASSLRTVDGYTF
NA,TRBJ2-5,TRBV5-1,NA,TGCGCCAGCAGCTTGGTAGGGGGAGGGACTCAAGAGACCCAGTACTTC,CASSLVGGGTQETQYF
NA,TRBJ1-1,TRBV30,NA,TGTGCCTGGAGCGGACAGACGAACACTGAAGCTTTCTTT,CAWSGQTNTEAFF
TRBD1,TRBJ1-1,TRBV13,NA,TGTGCCAGCAGCTCGTTGGGTTTTGGACAGGTCAACACTGAAGCTTTCTTT,CASSSLGFGQVNTEAFF
TRBD2,TRBJ2-1,TRBV7-9,NA,TGTGCCAGCAGCTACCGGGAGGTTAATGAGCAGTTCTTC,CASSYREVNEQFF
NA,TRBJ1-5,TRBV6-5,NA,TGTGCCAGCAGTCCTCGGGAGACGAGGAAGCCCCAGCATTTT,CASSPRETRKPQHF
NA,TRBJ1-5,TRBV6-5,NA,TGTGCCAGCAGTTACCAGGTGGGAGGACAGCCCCAGCATTTT,CASSYQVGGQPQHF
NA,TRBJ1-1,TRBV7-3,NA,TGTGCCAGCAGCCAACAGCCTAACACTGAAGCTTTCTTT,CASSQQPNTEAFF
TRBD2,TRBJ2-1,TRBV28,NA,TGTGCCAGCAGGCTCGGACTAGCGGGGTCTAATGAGCAGTTCTTC,CASRLGLAGSNEQFF
TRBD2,TRBJ2-1,TRBV7-3,NA,TGTGCCAGCAGCTCGGGACTAGCGGGGGGGAATGAGCAGTTCTTC,CASSSGLAGGNEQFF
TRBD1,TRBJ2-4,TRBV6-1,few,TGTGCCAGCGAGTTTTCCAGGGGGCGATATAACAGTCAGTACTTC,CASEFSRGRYNSQYF
TRBD1,TRBJ1-4,TRBV30,NA,TGTGCCTGGAGTCCGGGGACAGTCGCTAATGAAAAACTGTTTTTT,CAWSPGTVANEKLFF
NA,TRBJ1-5,TRBV6-6,NA,TGTGCCAGCACCCGGGGGGGCAACGGTCAGCCCCAGCATTTT,CASTRGGNGQPQHF
NA,TRBJ1-2,TRBV4-2,once,TGTGCCAGCAGCCTACCCCTCACAGGAACCTATGGCTACACCTTC,CASSLPLTGTYGYTF
NA,TRBJ2-3,TRBV14,NA,TGTGCCAGCAGCCCACTGGGACTCTACACAGATACGCAGTATTTT,CASSPLGLYTDTQYF
NA,TRBJ2-1,TRBV4-2,few,TGTGCCAGCAGCCAAGAGGGGGCGCGTGAGCAGTTCTTC,CASSQEGAREQFF
TRBD2,TRBJ2-3,TRBV28,NA,TGTGCCAGCAGCGCCTTTCGAGAACTAGCGGGAGCGGAGGATACGCAGTATTTT,CASSAFRELAGAEDTQYF
TRBD2,TRBJ2-2,TRBV29-1,NA,TGCAGCGTTGAAGGACTAGCGGGAGGGTTAGGGAACACCGGGGAGCTGTTTTTT,CSVEGLAGGLGNTGELFF
NA,TRBJ2-5,TRBV7-9,NA,TGTGCCAGCAGCCTACCCCCGGGGGATGGTGGGGAGACCCAGTACTTC,CASSLPPGDGGETQYF
NA,TRBJ1-2,TRBV5-1,few,TGTGCCAGCAGCTTGGGTAGGGGACTATCTAACTATGGCTACACCTTC,CASSLGRGLSNYGYTF
NA,TRBJ2-5,TRBV18,NA,TGTGCCAGCTCTCCGGGGAAAGAGACCCAGTACTTC,CASSPGKETQYF
NA,TRBJ2-3,TRBV7-2,NA,TGTGCCAGCAGCTTAGTTCCTACAGATACGCAGTATTTT,CASSLVPTDTQYF
TRBD2,TRBJ2-3,TRBV5-4,once,TGTGCCAGCAGCGGTCCATTTACTAGCGGGAGAACAGATACGCAGTATTTT,CASSGPFTSGRTDTQYF
NA,TRBJ1-2,TRBV15,NA,TGTGCCACCAGCATCGAGTCTCTAGAGGGAGGGGGAGACTATGGCTACACCTTC,CATSIESLEGGGDYGYTF
NA,TRBJ2-3,TRBV5-1,NA,TGCGCCAGCAGCCCGGCCCCTAGCGCTAGCACAGATACGCAGTATTTT,CASSPAPSASTDTQYF
NA,TRBJ1-1,TRBV5-1,NA,TGCGCCAGCAGCACGGGGGGTATTGAAGCTTTCTTT,CASSTGGIEAFF
NA,TRBJ1-1,TRBV30,NA,TGTGCCTGGAGTGTTATGGGGGGTGCTGAAGCTTTCTTT,CAWSVMGGAEAFF
NA,TRBJ2-1,TRBV5-1,NA,TGCGCCAGCAGCTTGGATGGGCCGCGGGTTGGAAGTGAGCAGTTCTTC,CASSLDGPRVGSEQFF
TRBD2,TRBJ2-7,TRBV7-2,NA,TGTGCCAGCAGCTTAGTGGGCGGGGGATCCTCCTACGAGCAGTACTTC,CASSLVGGGSSYEQYF
NA,TRBJ2-2,TRBV28,NA,TGTGCCAGCAGCTTGACTAGGACGGCCGGGGAGCTGTTTTTT,CASSLTRTAGELFF